This entry lists 26 T cell receptor beta chains sequenced from one sample in a study of early T cells in non-severe SARS-CoV-2 infection. TCRdb reprocessed the 5' RACE reads via MiXCR and lists one record per CDR3 protein. The sample contains tens of thousands of distinct CDR3 sequences, over 9% of which appear only once. The specimen was whole blood. These receptors originate from an adult who was a healthcare worker with PCR-confirmed SARS-CoV-2 infection or an uninfected control (not recorded which).

This clonotype was seen many times. The rearrangement uses TRBV11-2 and TRBJ1-2; TRBD1 is a possible D gene (5 bases). Per germline, CDR1 SGHAT and CDR2 FQNNGV. Trimming pared 5 bases from V and 6 bases from J, leaving 16 bases between. The length of the CDR3 is 14 residues. Written as DNA, the CDR3 is TGTGCCAGCAGCCCGCTCGGGGCAACGGATGGCTACACCTTC. Protein product: CASSPLGATDGYTF.

This clonotype was observed many times. The chain couples TRBV6-6 to TRBJ2-1; 8 bases are a match to TRBD2. J lost 7 bases, V lost 8 bases, and 7 bases had no gene match. This CDR3 comprises 13 residues. Germline CDR1 and CDR2: MNHNY and SVGAGI (reference sequence). In DNA, the CDR3 is TGTGCCAGCTCACTTAGCGGGGAGAATGAGCAGTTCTTC. Residues: CASSLSGENEQFF.

In its sample, this clonotype was seen many times. V and J are TRBV6-1 and TRBJ1-5; 7 bases match TRBD1. Germline CDR1 and CDR2: MNHNS and SASEGT. J gave up 5 bases and V 4 bases, and 2 bases lay outside the gene matches. The CDR3 is 13 residues long. The DNA of the CDR3 is TGTGCCAGCAGTGGGGACAGAGATCAGCCCCAGCATTTT. Its protein is CASSGDRDQPQHF.

This clonotype was counted ten times or more. The J gene is TRBJ1-3, the V gene TRBV29-1; no reliable D call. Germline V gene sequence: CDR1 SQVTM, CDR2 ANQGSEA. The CDR3 is 11 amino acids. V was pared by 3 bases and J by 3 bases, with 3 bases between. The CDR3 nucleotides are TGCAGCGTTGACGGTGGAAACACCATATATTTT. This translates into CSVDGGNTIYF.

This clonotype was found many times. The chain is built from TRBV9 and TRBJ2-3; D gene unclear. CDR3 length equals 16 residues. Germline V gene sequence: CDR1 SGDLS, CDR2 YYNGEE. V lost 0 bases and J 4 bases, leaving 15 bases between the germline ends. Here the CDR3 reads CASSVGSQSGADTQYF. The CDR3 DNA is TGTGCCAGCAGCGTAGGCTCACAGAGTGGTGCAGATACGCAGTATTTT.

In this sample, this clonotype turned up many times. J is TRBJ2-5 and V is TRBV6-1; no definite D call. The length of the CDR3 is 14 residues. Germline loops: CDR1 MNHNS, CDR2 SASEGT. V lost 4 bases and J lost 4, with 13 bases in between. CDR3 sequence: CASSVDPRRETQYF. The CDR3, as DNA: TGTGCCAGCAGTGTTGACCCTCGACGAGAGACCCAGTACTTC.

This clonotype was counted a few times. The chain links TRBV12-3 or TRBV12-4 to TRBJ1-5; D might be TRBD1 (6 bases). V lost 1 base and J 3 bases, leaving 10 bases between the germline ends. The CDR3 spans 15 residues. The CDR3 DNA reads TGTGCCAGCAGTTTAGGCGGACAGAACAATCAGCCCCAGCATTTT. Protein: CASSLGGQNNQPQHF.

This clonotype was recorded at least ten times. The chain combines TRBV7-2 with TRBJ2-7; D might be TRBD2 (5 bases). CDR1 and CDR2 (germline): SGHTA, FQGNSA. V gave up 1 base and J gave up 6 bases, with 10 bases separating them. This CDR3 has 13 residues. The CDR3 loop is CASSLGGGSEQYF. The CDR3, as DNA: TGTGCCAGCAGCTTAGGTGGTGGGAGCGAGCAGTACTTC.

This clonotype has a handful of counts. The chain recombines TRBV12-3 or TRBV12-4 with TRBJ2-2; TRBD2 matches at 10 bases. The CDR3 contains 15 residues. V gave up 6 bases and J gave up 3 bases; unmatched junction bases: 4. CDR3 loop: CASRIAGGDTGELFF. As DNA, the CDR3 is TGTGCCAGCAGGATAGCGGGAGGAGACACCGGGGAGCTGTTTTTT.

Turning to this clonotype: The junction shows a germline mismatch at one end, possibly a read error. The rearrangement links TRBV7-6 to TRBJ2-3, with 12 bases that match TRBD2. The CDR3 is made up of 14 amino acids. The germline V gene encodes CDR1 SGHVS and CDR2 FNYEAQ. Here the CDR3 reads CASSPGTSGSAVSF. The CDR3 bases are TGTGCCAGCAGCCCGGGGACTAGCGGGTCAGCCGTTTCATTT.

This clonotype was observed at least ten times. The chain uses TRBV11-3 and TRBJ1-1; possible D gene TRBD1, 5 bases. Germline values: CDR1 SGHNT, CDR2 YENEEA. The CDR3 is 15 residues long. Trimming pared 2 bases from V and 6 bases from J, leaving 16 bases between. The CDR3 loop reads CASSLRAQGGSEAFF. In DNA form, the CDR3 reads TGTGCCAGCAGCTTACGGGCCCAGGGAGGGTCTGAAGCTTTCTTT.

This sequence joins TRBV15 and TRBJ2-3; 7 bases are a match to TRBD2. Germline V gene sequence: CDR1 LNHNV, CDR2 YYDKDF (reference sequence). The CDR3 consists of 15 residues. The V gene end was trimmed by 1 base and the J gene end by 8 bases; junction bases not matched to a gene: 9. The DNA for the CDR3 is TGTGCCACCAGCAGAGGGACTAGTAGTATTGGTACGCAGTATTTT. Protein sequence: CATSRGTSSIGTQYF.

This clonotype was recorded a few times. The CDR3 DNA reads as TGCGCCAGCAGCGGGACTAGCGGGGGGAAGACCCAGTACTTC. It specifies CASSGTSGGKTQYF. The rearrangement joins TRBV10-2 to TRBJ2-5; 15 bases match TRBD2. The CDR3 has 14 residues. The trim removed 6 bases at V and 6 bases at J, leaving 2 bases unmatched. Germline lookup yields CDR1 WSHSY and CDR2 SAAADI.

This clonotype was recorded once. The chain combines TRBV7-2 with TRBJ1-6, with 9 bases matching TRBD1. CDR1 is SGHTA, CDR2 FQGNSA, per germline. Trimming took 0 bases from V and 9 from J; bases not matched to a gene: 6. This CDR3 region has 16 residues. The CDR3 reads CASSLALRQGGSPLHF. As DNA, the CDR3 is TGTGCCAGCAGCTTAGCCCTCAGACAGGGGGGTTCACCCCTCCACTTT.

This clonotype showed up many times. The rearrangement joins TRBV5-6 to TRBJ1-2; 9 bases match TRBD1. Trimming removed 4 bases from V and 1 base from J; junction bases left unmatched: 8. This CDR3 has 16 residues. CDR1 SGHDT and CDR2 YYEEEE come from the germline V gene. The CDR3 here is CASSRLRTGDNYGYTF. The CDR3 nucleotides are TGTGCCAGCAGCCGCCTAAGGACAGGGGATAACTATGGCTACACCTTC.

This clonotype was counted at least ten times. This chain connects TRBV7-2 to TRBJ2-3, with 7 bases lining up with TRBD1. Germline values: CDR1 SGHTA, CDR2 FQGNSA. The CDR3 spans 15 residues. V shed 3 bases and J 6 bases; nucleotides not matched to a gene: 9. The CDR3 here is CASSFLSGQADTQYF. The CDR3 DNA sequence: TGTGCCAGCAGCTTCCTCAGCGGACAGGCCGATACGCAGTATTTT.

This clonotype was counted many times. The chain recombines TRBV29-1 with TRBJ2-5; no firm D call. The CDR3 totals 10 residues. The V gene's germline CDR1 is SQVTM and CDR2 ANQGSEA. V was clipped by 4 bases and J by 4 bases, with 4 bases between them. CDR3 amino acids: CSVARETQYF. The CDR3 nucleotides are TGCAGCGTTGCCAGAGAGACCCAGTACTTC.

In this sample, this clonotype turned up many times. DNA for the CDR3: TGTGCCAGCAGTTACAGCGGGGGGGCAAATGAGCAGTTCTTC. Protein: CASSYSGGANEQFF. V and J are TRBV6-5 and TRBJ2-1; 10 nucleotides align to TRBD2. The germline gives CDR1 MNHEY, CDR2 SVGAGI. V shed 2 bases, J shed 7 bases, and the junction held 2 bases outside the gene matches. The CDR3 has 14 residues.

This clonotype is medium-sized in the sample. At one boundary the junction diverges from the germline segment, which might be a read error. V and J are TRBV7-9 and TRBJ2-1; 7 positions match TRBD2. In germline, CDR1 is SEHNR, CDR2 FQNEAQ (reference sequence). The CDR3 sequence is 14 residues long. The CDR3 reads CASSVAGQYNEQFF. The CDR3 DNA follows: TGTGCCAGCAGCGTAGCGGGCCAGTACAATGAGCAGTTCTTC.

The chain joins TRBV7-9 to TRBJ2-5; D might be TRBD1 (6 bases). This CDR3 comprises 14 residues. Per germline, CDR1 SEHNR and CDR2 FQNEAQ (reference sequence). V lost 4 bases and J 0 bases, leaving 9 bases between the germline ends. This CDR3 reads CASSSGQYQETQYF. The CDR3 bases are TGTGCCAGCAGCTCCGGACAGTACCAAGAGACCCAGTACTTC.

There are many counts of this clonotype. The gene calls are TRBV12-3 or TRBV12-4 and TRBJ1-6; possibly TRBD1 for D (6 bases). V was clipped by 3 bases and J by 10 bases, with 16 bases between them. The CDR3 consists of 15 residues. The CDR3 DNA sequence: TGTGCCAGCAGTTTTGGGGGGCGCTTGAACTCACCCCTCCACTTT. It yields the protein CASSFGGRLNSPLHF.

The chain links TRBV6-2 or TRBV6-3 to TRBJ2-7, with 9 bases aligning to TRBD1. The trim removed 7 bases at V and 3 bases at J, leaving 4 bases unmatched. This CDR3 has 13 amino acids. Germline V gene sequence: CDR1 MNHEY, CDR2 SVGEGT. CDR3 in amino acids: CASKGTGSYEQYF. In DNA form, the CDR3 reads TGTGCCAGCAAAGGGACAGGGAGCTACGAGCAGTACTTC.

This clonotype was found many times. This sequence joins TRBV25-1 and TRBJ2-7, with 7 positions matching TRBD1. This CDR3 is 11 amino acids long. With V trimmed by 3 bases and J by 11 bases, 4 bases remained unmatched. Looked up from germline, CDR1 is MGHDK and CDR2 is SYGVNS. Here the CDR3 DNA reads TGTGCCAGCAGTGACAGGGACAGAGAGTACTTC. It encodes CASSDRDREYF.

This clonotype was counted many times. This sequence joins TRBV6-5 and TRBJ1-5; D uncertain. The germline V gene has CDR1 MNHEY and CDR2 SVGAGI. V was trimmed by 4 bases and J by 4 bases, leaving 26 bases between them. CDR3 size: 19 residues. CDR3 sequence: CASSSYVKREPPANQPQHF. In DNA form, the CDR3 reads TGTGCCAGCAGTTCTTATGTCAAGCGCGAACCTCCGGCGAATCAGCCCCAGCATTTT.

This clonotype has ten or more counts. The chain carries TRBV7-8 and TRBJ2-2, with 8 bases identical to TRBD1. Germline CDR1 is SGHVS and CDR2 is FQNEAQ. The CDR3 length is 15 residues. Losses at the gene ends were 5 bases for V and 7 bases for J; bases not matched to a gene: 9. CDR3 in amino acids: CASSLSGQGDGELFF. Here the CDR3 DNA reads TGTGCCAGCAGCCTTAGCGGACAGGGAGACGGGGAGCTGTTTTTT.

The chain recombines TRBV12-3 or TRBV12-4 with TRBJ2-5; D possibly uses TRBD1 or TRBD2 (6 bases each). V lost 6 bases and J lost 6, with 20 bases in between. This CDR3 is 15 amino acids long. CDR3 region: CASSLAAGGGQTQYF. Here the CDR3 DNA reads TGTGCCAGCAGCCTAGCAGCCGGGGGCGGCCAGACCCAGTACTTC.